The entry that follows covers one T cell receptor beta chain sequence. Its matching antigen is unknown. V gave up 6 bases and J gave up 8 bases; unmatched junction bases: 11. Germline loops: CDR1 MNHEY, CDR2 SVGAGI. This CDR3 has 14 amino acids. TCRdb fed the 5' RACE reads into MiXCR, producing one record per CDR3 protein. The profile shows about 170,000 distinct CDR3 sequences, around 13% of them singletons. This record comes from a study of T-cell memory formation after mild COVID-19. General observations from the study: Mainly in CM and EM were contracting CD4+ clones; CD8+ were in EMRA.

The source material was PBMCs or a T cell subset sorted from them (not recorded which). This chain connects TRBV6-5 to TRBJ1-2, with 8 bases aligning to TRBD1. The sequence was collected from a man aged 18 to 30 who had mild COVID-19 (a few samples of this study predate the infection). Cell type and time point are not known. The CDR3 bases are TGTGCCAGCAGGCTGACAGGGGCCACCTTCGGCTACACCTTC. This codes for CASRLTGATFGYTF.